Below are 27 T cell receptor beta chains sequenced from a single sample in a study of T-cell memory formation after mild COVID-19 (dated by TCRdb to the early 2020s). Receptor libraries were prepared by 5' RACE. TCRdb names Illumina NovaSeq 6000 as the instrument used. TCRdb applied fastp at Q25 and MiXCR to the public reads, then kept only in-frame beta chains. Each entry is one CDR3 protein sequence, shown with its most common DNA and genes. This sample lists over 250,000 distinct CDR3 sequences; approximately 15% were detected once. The ten top clones hold around a fifth of the sample. Sequenced input: PBMCs or a T cell subset sorted from them (not recorded which). These receptors were taken from a man between 18 and 35 years old who had mild COVID-19 (a few samples of this study predate the infection). The sample titles of this study are shuffled in the database, so cell type and time point are left out; the donor was told from shared clones.

The table lists this clonotype with a few counts. The chain carries TRBV20-1 and TRBJ2-5; D unclear. Trimming removed 3 bases from V and 7 bases from J, with 12 bases in between. The CDR3 is 12 amino acids. The germline CDR1 and CDR2 sequences are DFQATT and SNEGSKA (reference sequence). DNA of the CDR3: TGCAGTGCTAGTAGGGTCAGAGCGACCCAGTACTTC. Translated: CSASRVRATQYF.

This clonotype has a handful of counts. V usage is TRBV12-3 or TRBV12-4 and J usage is TRBJ1-2; tentatively, D is TRBD1 (6 bases). The CDR3 has 13 residues. V lost 6 bases, J lost 4 bases, and 12 bases lay in between. The CDR3 DNA sequence: TGTGCCAGCAGGATCGGACAGATCTATGGCTACACCTTC. Protein sequence: CASRIGQIYGYTF.

This clonotype showed up just a few times. The chain employs TRBV29-1 and TRBJ1-1; 8 bases are a match to TRBD1. The CDR3 is 13 amino acids. Germline CDR1 and CDR2: SQVTM and ANQGSEA. V shed 4 bases and J 1 base; nucleotides not matched to a gene: 2. Here the CDR3 DNA reads TGCAGCGTTGCCGGACAGGGGAACACTGAAGCTTTCTTT. The encoded protein is CSVAGQGNTEAFF.

This clonotype showed up just a few times. The chain is built from TRBV20-1 and TRBJ2-3, with TRBD1 matching over 9 bases. Trimming removed 2 bases from V and 3 bases from J; junction bases left unmatched: 9. Germline V gene sequence: CDR1 DFQATT, CDR2 SNEGSKA (reference sequence). The CDR3 contains 16 residues. This CDR3 reads CSARLSGQGVTDTQYF. DNA for the CDR3: TGCAGTGCTAGACTCTCGGGACAGGGAGTAACAGATACGCAGTATTTT.

The chain recombines TRBV9 with TRBJ1-3; D perhaps matches TRBD1 (5 bases). V lost 0 bases and J lost 5, with 6 bases in between. CDR1 and CDR2 (germline): SGDLS, YYNGEE. The CDR3 loop spans 13 amino acids. DNA of the CDR3: TGTGCCAGCAGCGTAGCAGGGCGAAACACCATATATTTT. Its protein is CASSVAGRNTIYF.

This rearrangement joins TRBV15 to TRBJ2-2; tentative D call: TRBD2 (7 bases). V lost 0 bases and J lost 7, with 15 bases in between. This CDR3 has 16 amino acids. The germline CDR1 and CDR2 sequences are LNHNV and YYDKDF (reference sequence). CDR3 in DNA: TGTGCCACCAGCAGAGAACGCACAGGGAGGGGCGGGGAGCTGTTTTTT. This encodes CATSRERTGRGGELFF.

This clonotype was observed at least ten times. This chain connects TRBV12-3 or TRBV12-4 to TRBJ2-3; TRBD1 matches 10 bases. This CDR3 spans 15 amino acids. V was pared by 6 bases and J by 3 bases, with 6 bases of the junction left unmatched. In DNA form, the CDR3 reads TGTGCCAGCAGCCGGAGGACAGGGGGAACAGATACGCAGTATTTT. This translates into CASSRRTGGTDTQYF.

This clonotype has a handful of counts. This rearrangement joins TRBV6-1 to TRBJ1-6, with D hard to call. This CDR3 region has 14 residues. Germline CDR1 is MNHNS and CDR2 is SASEGT. V lost 6 bases and J 0 bases, leaving 6 bases between the germline ends. CDR3 DNA: TGTGCCAGCAGGTCCAGCTCCTATAATTCACCCCTCCACTTT. Its translation is CASRSSSYNSPLHF.

This clonotype was counted a few times. The chain uses TRBV19 and TRBJ2-5, with 10 bases aligning to TRBD2. The V gene end was trimmed by 2 bases and the J gene end by 1 base; junction bases not matched to a gene: 4. Germline loops: CDR1 LNHDA, CDR2 SQIVND (reference sequence). CDR3 length: 16 amino acids. The CDR3 region is CASSIRASGGQETQYF. CDR3 nucleotides: TGTGCCAGTAGTATAAGGGCTAGCGGGGGCCAAGAGACCCAGTACTTC.

This clonotype was seen a handful of times. The chain employs TRBV6-6 and TRBJ2-3, with a tentative D call TRBD2 (7 bases). The length of the CDR3 is 15 residues. Germline V lookup: CDR1 MNHNY, CDR2 SVGAGI (reference sequence). Trimming left V 6 bases short and J 3 bases short, with 16 bases between. CDR3 sequence (DNA): TGTGCCAGCAGGTTCGGGGGGCGCGGGACAGATACGCAGTATTTT. This encodes CASRFGGRGTDTQYF.

The chain carries TRBV20-1 and TRBJ1-2; D is uncertain. The CDR3 has 14 residues. Trimming removed 2 bases from V and 0 bases from J, with 10 bases in between. CDR1 and CDR2 (germline): DFQATT, SNEGSKA (reference sequence). The CDR3 region has the DNA TGCAGTGCTAGACGACCCTTAGCTAACTATGGCTACACCTTC. This encodes CSARRPLANYGYTF.

This chain connects TRBV19 to TRBJ2-5; D not certain. This CDR3 region has 16 residues. V was clipped by 5 bases and J by 1 base, with 17 bases between them. In germline, CDR1 is LNHDA, CDR2 SQIVND (reference sequence). The CDR3: CASSPRWGKGQETQYF. CDR3 DNA sequence: TGTGCCAGTAGTCCCCGATGGGGTAAGGGCCAAGAGACCCAGTACTTC.

This chain joins TRBV7-3 and TRBJ1-1, with a weak D call TRBD1 (5 bases). Trimming removed 2 bases from V and 2 bases from J, with 9 bases in between. The CDR3 has 14 residues. Looked up from germline, CDR1 is SGHTA and CDR2 is FQGTGA. This CDR3 is CASSLSGVNTEAFF. In nucleotides, the CDR3 is TGTGCCAGCAGCTTATCGGGGGTCAACACTGAAGCTTTCTTT.

This clonotype was observed a few times. The genes are TRBV5-5 and TRBJ2-7, with D unresolved. Germline assignment: CDR1 SGHKS and CDR2 YYEKEE (reference sequence). Trimming stripped 1 base from V and 5 bases from J, with 10 bases between. The CDR3 covers 13 residues. In DNA, the CDR3 is TGTGCCAGCAGCTTGAATAGGGTTCACGAGCAGTACTTC. This codes for CASSLNRVHEQYF.

V is TRBV2 and J is TRBJ1-2; D unresolved. Germline assignment: CDR1 SNHLY and CDR2 FYNNEI. CDR3 size: 12 residues. The V and J ends lost 3 bases and 4 bases respectively, with 6 bases between them. The CDR3 DNA reads as TGTGCCAGCAGTGACTGGACCTATGGCTACACCTTC. Translation: CASSDWTYGYTF.

This rearrangement joins TRBV4-2 to TRBJ2-2, with TRBD2 matching 8 bases. This CDR3 comprises 14 residues. CDR1 LGHNA and CDR2 YNFKEQ come from the germline V gene. After removal of 3 bases from V and 6 bases from J, the junction contained 3 bases not matched to a gene. CDR3 residues: CASSHVAGSGELFF. The CDR3 DNA reads TGTGCCAGCAGCCATGTAGCGGGGTCCGGGGAGCTGTTTTTT.

J is TRBJ1-1 and V is TRBV5-1; possibly TRBD1 for D (6 bases). Germline CDR1 SGHRS, CDR2 YFSETQ. The V end was cut by 2 bases, the J end by 5 bases, with 16 bases between. The CDR3 is 15 amino acids. In nucleotides, the CDR3 is TGCGCCAGCAGCTTACGGCAGGGGAGAGGGACTGAAGCTTTCTTT. Its protein is CASSLRQGRGTEAFF.

This clonotype has only one observation. The CDR3, as DNA: TGTGCCAGCAGCTTAGCGATGACAGATACGCAGTATTTT. Translation: CASSLAMTDTQYF. The chain links TRBV7-2 to TRBJ2-3; D unresolved. Germline lookup yields CDR1 SGHTA and CDR2 FQGNSA. V gave up 0 bases and J gave up 3 bases, with 4 bases separating them. This CDR3 contains 13 residues.

V and J are TRBV12-3 or TRBV12-4 and TRBJ1-5; D is ambiguous. This CDR3 is 13 amino acids long. Trimming took off 6 bases at V and 5 bases at J, with 11 bases between the two ends. CDR3 region: CASSTQVDQPQHF. The CDR3, as DNA: TGTGCCAGCAGCACCCAGGTCGATCAGCCCCAGCATTTT.

The V call is TRBV7-9, the J call TRBJ2-7; D tentatively reads TRBD1 or TRBD2 (5 bases each). The CDR3 is 13 residues long. Germline loops: CDR1 SEHNR, CDR2 FQNEAQ (reference sequence). V dropped 5 bases and J dropped 7 bases, with 15 bases sitting between them. The CDR3 nucleotides are TGTGCCAGCAGCACTGGACAATCGGGGGAGCAGTACGTC. The encoded protein is CASSTGQSGEQYV.

The chain links TRBV4-3 to TRBJ1-2; 7 nucleotides match TRBD1. CDR3 length: 15 amino acids. Unmatched junction bases numbered 5, after V lost 4 bases and J lost 0 bases. Per the germline V gene, CDR1 is LGHNA and CDR2 is YSLEER. In DNA, the CDR3 is TGCGCCAGCAGCCTCGGGACAGCTACTAACTATGGCTACACCTTC. This gives the protein CASSLGTATNYGYTF.

The V and J genes are TRBV5-4 and TRBJ2-5, with TRBD2 matching over 8 bases. CDR3 length: 14 residues. CDR1 and CDR2 (germline): SGHNT, YYREEE (reference sequence). The V gene end was trimmed by 1 base and the J gene end by 5 bases; junction bases not matched to a gene: 4. DNA for the CDR3: TGTGCCAGCAGCTTGTCGGGGGGGCTGGAGACCCAGTACTTC. Its translation is CASSLSGGLETQYF.

This clonotype was seen more than once but under ten times. V usage is TRBV7-9 and J usage is TRBJ2-3; tentatively, D is TRBD1 (7 bases). Per germline, CDR1 SEHNR and CDR2 FQNEAQ (reference sequence). The CDR3 sequence is 15 residues long. Trimming cost V 8 bases and J 1 base, with 16 bases left between them. The CDR3 DNA reads TGTGCCAGCGGCAGGGGGGATCTAGGCACAGATACGCAGTATTTT. Encoded protein: CASGRGDLGTDTQYF.

The chain joins TRBV3-1 to TRBJ1-1, with no clear D. The CDR3 sequence is 14 residues long. Germline V gene sequence: CDR1 LGHDT, CDR2 YNNKEL (reference sequence). Trimming left V 3 bases short and J 1 base short, with 9 bases between. CDR3 residues: CASSQDLQNTEAFF. CDR3 sequence (DNA): TGTGCCAGCAGCCAGGACCTTCAGAACACTGAAGCTTTCTTT.

This clonotype was seen many times. The rearrangement links TRBV7-3 to TRBJ1-5, with D hard to call. The CDR3 is 13 residues long. Germline V gene data show CDR1 as SGHTA and CDR2 as FQGTGA. V was shortened by 4 bases and J by 7 bases, with 11 bases between the two germline ends. DNA for the CDR3: TGTGCCAGCAGCTCCTTTCCGGGCCAGCCCCAGCATTTT. This sequence encodes CASSSFPGQPQHF.

This clonotype has more than one count but fewer than ten. The CDR3 spells CAIMGGMDYGYTF. As DNA, the CDR3 is TGTGCCATCATGGGGGGCATGGACTATGGCTACACCTTC. This chain links TRBV10-3 with TRBJ1-2; D possibly corresponds to TRBD1 (6 bases). Trimming pared 7 bases from V and 3 bases from J, leaving 12 bases between. The CDR3 is made up of 13 amino acids. Germline CDR1 reads ENHRY; CDR2 reads SYGVKD.

This chain links TRBV11-2 with TRBJ2-7; the D gene is possibly TRBD1 (5 bases). CDR1 SGHAT and CDR2 FQNNGV come from the germline V gene. V lost 1 base to trimming and J lost 2 bases, with 12 bases between them. The CDR3 covers 15 residues. CDR3 sequence reads: CASSLAVGHPYEQYV. The CDR3 DNA reads TGTGCCAGCAGCTTAGCCGTCGGACATCCCTACGAGCAGTACGTC.